The next 9 T cell receptor beta chains were all read from a single sample in a study of beta chain features in type 1 diabetes. The isolated RNA, all of it, was reverse transcribed, so expressed TCRB transcripts were what got sequenced. Assay: immunoSEQ multiplex PCR; the TCRdb copy retains only in-frame clones and omits some. The sample records fewer than 250,000 clones, roughly 15% being singletons. Sequenced material: naive CD4+ T cells from blood. The source of these receptors is a woman aged 40-49 years in good health.

This clone was found a few times. The chain recombines TRBV7-8 with TRBJ1-5; 8 bases align to TRBD1. The CDR3 spans 19 residues. Germline assignment: CDR1 SGHVS and CDR2 FQNEAQ. V lost 2 bases to trimming and J lost 2 bases; unmatched junction nucleotides: 14. This CDR3 reads CASSLRGDRGRVGNQPQHF. As DNA, the CDR3 is TGTGCCAGCAGCTTAAGGGGCGACAGGGGCCGGGTAGGCAATCAGCCCCAGCATTTT.

This clone was detected a few times. This chain uses TRBV27 with TRBJ2-1; D is uncertain. Germline CDR1 is MNHEY and CDR2 is SMNVEV (reference sequence). V gave up 4 bases and J gave up 8 bases, with 15 bases separating them. The CDR3 spans 14 residues. CDR3 in amino acids: CASSSIAAVYEQFF. CDR3 in DNA: TGTGCCAGCAGTTCCATAGCTGCGGTCTATGAGCAGTTCTTC.

This rearrangement joins TRBV11-2 to TRBJ1-2, with TRBD1 identical over 8 bases. CDR3 length: 12 residues. In germline, CDR1 is SGHAT, CDR2 FQNNGV. Trimming took 8 bases from V and 7 from J; bases not matched to a gene: 6. The CDR3: CASAGQVFGYTF. The CDR3 nucleotides read TGTGCCAGCGCGGGACAGGTTTTTGGCTACACCTTC. The full variable domain, completed using reference TRBV11-2 and TRBJ1-2, is EAGVAQSPRYKIIEKRQSVAFWCNPISGHATLYWYQQILGQGPKLLIQFQNNGVVDDSQLPKDRFSAERLKGVDSTLKIQPAKLEDSAVYLCASAGQVFGYTFGSGTRLTVV.

This clone was counted many times. One end of the junction fails to match germline, which may point to a read error. The rearrangement joins TRBV23-1 to TRBJ2-7; 9 positions match TRBD2. TRBV23-1 is annotated as an ORF whose role is uncertain. This CDR3 comprises 14 residues. CDR3: CASKSSGGSCEQYF. The CDR3 nucleotides read TGCGCCAGCAAATCAAGCGGGGGGTCCTGCGAGCAGTACTTC.

This chain links TRBV7-9 with TRBJ2-3, with 11 bases identical to TRBD2. This CDR3 has 18 residues. V trimming: 2 bases; J trimming: 1 base; junction bases outside the gene matches: 8. Germline assignment: CDR1 SEHNR and CDR2 FQNEAQ (reference sequence). CDR3 sequence: CASSLRPALAGGTDTQYF. Here the CDR3 DNA reads TGTGCCAGCAGCTTACGGCCAGCACTAGCGGGGGGCACAGATACGCAGTATTTT. The whole variable domain, filled in from reference TRBV7-9 and TRBJ2-3, reads DTGVSQNPRHKITKRGQNVTFRCDPISEHNRLYWYRQTLGQGPEFLTYFQNEAQLEKSRLLSDRFSAERPKGSFSTLEIQRTEQGDSAMYLCASSLRPALAGGTDTQYFGPGTRLTVL.

This clone was found a few times. The chain joins TRBV2 to TRBJ2-1; D might be TRBD2 (6 bases). Trimming left V 5 bases short and J 10 bases short, with 18 bases between. Per germline, CDR1 SNHLY and CDR2 FYNNEI. This CDR3 is 14 amino acids long. CDR3 nucleotide sequence: TGTGCCAGCAGTCTCCTCGGGACTGCCGGGGAGCAGTTCTTC. As protein: CASSLLGTAGEQFF.

The rearrangement joins TRBV2 to TRBJ2-7; 8 nucleotides agree with TRBD1. Germline V CDR1 and CDR2: SNHLY, FYNNEI. CDR3 size: 14 residues. The trim removed 5 bases at V and 5 bases at J, leaving 8 bases unmatched. The CDR3 region has the DNA TGTGCCAGCAGTTCTGGGACAGGTTTTAACGAGCAGTACTTC. Translation: CASSSGTGFNEQYF.

This clone has only a few counts. V and J are TRBV5-1 and TRBJ2-3; 8 positions match TRBD2. Germline assignment: CDR1 SGHRS and CDR2 YFSETQ. There are 15 residues in the CDR3. V shed 3 bases, J shed 4 bases, and the junction held 7 bases outside the gene matches. In nucleotides, the CDR3 is TGCGCCAGCAGCTCCGGGACTAGTGCTTCAGATACGCAGTATTTT. It specifies CASSSGTSASDTQYF.

In this sample, this clone turned up a few times. V usage is TRBV5-1 and J usage is TRBJ2-3; D possibly corresponds to TRBD1 (6 bases). Germline CDR1 reads SGHRS; CDR2 reads YFSETQ. V was clipped by 3 bases and J by 2 bases, with 10 bases between them. The CDR3 has 14 amino acids. The CDR3 region has the DNA TGCGCCAGCAGCTCAGGGGTAATCACAGATACGCAGTATTTT. As protein: CASSSGVITDTQYF.